The 13 T cell receptor beta chains listed next were all sequenced from one sample in a study of control samples from healthy donors and cancer patients. Produced via immunoSEQ multiplex PCR; TCRdb's table is partial and in-frame only. This table holds roughly 150,000 clones, roughly 92% found once. The specimen sequenced was blood. These receptor sequences come from a woman aged 25-40 years in good health.

V usage is TRBV7-9 and J usage is TRBJ1-4; D might be TRBD1 (5 bases). Germline-derived CDR1 and CDR2 are SEHNR and FQNEAQ (reference sequence). Trimming took 5 bases from V and 0 from J, leaving 13 bases between them. The CDR3 runs 16 residues. CDR3 region: CASSPGRGATNEKLFF. CDR3 coding DNA: TGTGCCAGCAGCCCGGGACGTGGTGCAACTAATGAAAAACTGTTTTTT.

This clone has just one count. The CDR3 bases are TGTGCCAGCAGTTTAGGGCCCGGGAGACGAGAGACCCAGTACTTC. Its protein is CASSLGPGRRETQYF. The chain joins TRBV28 to TRBJ2-5; possibly TRBD2 for D (6 bases). Per germline, CDR1 MDHEN and CDR2 SYDVKM. The CDR3 has 15 amino acids. V was shortened by 2 bases and J by 4 bases, with 14 bases between the two germline ends.

The chain recombines TRBV28 with TRBJ2-5, with TRBD1 matching 7 bases. CDR1 MDHEN and CDR2 SYDVKM come from the germline V gene. With 6 bases clipped from V and 4 bases from J, the junction kept 5 bases outside the gene matches. The CDR3 contains 13 residues. The CDR3 region has the DNA TGTGCCAGCAGCGAGGGGGCGCGAGAGACCCAGTACTTC. Translated: CASSEGARETQYF.

This chain links TRBV2 with TRBJ2-7; D possibly corresponds to TRBD1 (6 bases). The length of the CDR3 is 13 residues. V lost 7 bases to trimming and J lost 1 base, with 11 bases between them. Germline CDR1 reads SNHLY; CDR2 reads FYNNEI. CDR3 coding DNA: TGTGCCAGCACCGAAAGGGGGTCCTACGAGCAGTACTTC. This codes for CASTERGSYEQYF.

This sequence joins TRBV5-1 and TRBJ2-3; D is ambiguous. This CDR3 has 11 residues. CDR1 is SGHRS, CDR2 YFSETQ, per germline. The V and J ends lost 4 bases and 5 bases respectively, with 5 bases between them. In nucleotides, the CDR3 is TGCGCCAGCAGCGAGCAAGATACGCAGTATTTT. Its protein is CASSEQDTQYF.

The count of this clone is one. This rearrangement joins TRBV6-5 to TRBJ2-7; D is unclear. This CDR3 contains 15 residues. In germline, CDR1 is MNHEY, CDR2 SVGAGI. Trimming left V 0 bases short and J 2 bases short, with 11 bases between. CDR3: CASSYSGKVTYEQYF. The CDR3, as DNA: TGTGCCAGCAGTTACTCAGGGAAAGTTACCTACGAGCAGTACTTC.

The rearrangement uses TRBV19 and TRBJ2-3; D remains ambiguous. This CDR3 has 14 residues. With 0 bases removed from V and 2 bases from J, the gap between germline ends came to 6 bases. Germline V gene lookup returns CDR1 LNHDA and CDR2 SQIVND (reference sequence). The CDR3 is CASSIEGITDTQYF. As DNA, the CDR3 is TGTGCCAGTAGTATAGAAGGGATCACAGATACGCAGTATTTT.

This rearrangement joins TRBV18 to TRBJ2-7; 11 nucleotides match TRBD1. Germline V gene data show CDR1 as KGHSH and CDR2 as LQKENI. V lost 4 bases, J lost 3 bases, and 5 bases stayed unmatched. The CDR3 runs to 15 residues. Written as DNA, the CDR3 is TGTGCCAGCTCACTCGATGGGACAGGGGGCTACGAGCAGTACTTC. Its translation is CASSLDGTGGYEQYF.

CDR3 residues: CASSEESTTEAFF. CDR3 DNA sequence: TGTGCCAGCAGTGAAGAATCTACGACTGAAGCTTTCTTT. V is TRBV2 and J is TRBJ1-1, with unresolved D. Per the germline V gene, CDR1 is SNHLY and CDR2 is FYNNEI. This CDR3 has 13 amino acids. The V gene lost 1 base and the J gene lost 5 bases, with 8 bases spanning the gap.

This chain uses TRBV4-1 with TRBJ1-5; TRBD1 agrees at 7 bases. Trimming removed 1 base from V and 4 bases from J; junction bases left unmatched: 4. Looked up from germline, CDR1 is MGHRA and CDR2 is YSYEKL. The CDR3 is 15 amino acids. CDR3 region: CASSQVAGGNQPQHF. The CDR3 DNA sequence: TGCGCCAGCAGCCAAGTCGCAGGGGGTAATCAGCCCCAGCATTTT.

The V and J genes are TRBV27 and TRBJ2-6, with D perhaps matching TRBD1 or TRBD2 (7 bases each). CDR1 and CDR2 from the germline V gene are MNHEY and SMNVEV (reference sequence). Trimming stripped 1 base from V and 0 bases from J, with 22 bases between. The CDR3 is 21 residues long. The CDR3 protein is CASSLYFPSGTAYSGANVLTF. The CDR3 DNA reads as TGTGCCAGCAGTTTATATTTCCCCAGCGGGACAGCATACTCTGGGGCCAACGTCCTGACTTTC.

The chain uses TRBV6-5 and TRBJ1-5; D call uncertain. This CDR3 is 13 amino acids long. The germline CDR1 and CDR2 sequences are MNHEY and SVGAGI. The V gene lost 6 bases and the J gene lost 9 bases, with 15 bases spanning the gap. The CDR3 reads CASRRTTDRPQHF. The CDR3, as DNA: TGTGCCAGCAGAAGGACCACCGATCGGCCCCAGCATTTT.

This clone was observed a single time. Here the CDR3 reads CASSSTGQGSQYF. DNA for the CDR3: TGTGCCAGCAGTTCGACAGGACAGGGGAGCCAGTACTTC. This chain connects TRBV12-3 or TRBV12-4 to TRBJ2-5; 9 bases are shared with TRBD1. The CDR3 is 13 residues long. Trimming removed 4 bases from V and 10 bases from J; junction bases left unmatched: 7.